This T cell receptor (beta chain) was identified during a study of vaccination and CD4 T cells after COVID-19. Study overall: Each of the control cultures got a CEFX pool, an HIV-1 Nef pool, or no peptide.

Sequenced with the Oncomine TCR Beta short-read assay was DNA taken from cultured CD4+ T cells. TCRdb processed the PCR reads anew with MiXCR; each CDR3 protein has one entry. The sample records about 30,000 distinct CDR3 sequences, around 60% being singletons. Findings and limits, study-wide: The analysis of convalescent patients involved relatively few individuals and lacked early post-infection timepoints.

The germline CDR1 and CDR2 sequences are DFQATT and SNEGSKA (reference sequence). Trimming removed 3 bases from V and 3 bases from J, with 12 bases in between. The CDR3 has 15 amino acids. This clonotype has a handful of counts. Its target is unknown. Regarding treatment: roughly 10-day PBMC culture with coronavirus spike peptide pools or control peptides (ViraFEST assay). ViraFEST relied on peptide pools to expand antigen-specific T cells; the TCRs were sequenced afterward. Cell culture was performed with roughly 2 million PBMCs per well in the presence of 8.5 to 10 IU/ml IL-2 and around 9.7 ug/ml peptide pools.

The sequenced sample was CD4+ T cells from blood, cultured in vitro, obtained after SARS-CoV-2 vaccination. The chain carries TRBV20-1 and TRBJ1-6, with D possibly matching TRBD1 (5 bases). The TCR comes from a human donor who received a COVID-19 vaccine. For the CDR3, the DNA is TGCAGTGCTAGGGGTGGGGGGTACTATAATTCACCCCTCCACTTT. It yields the protein CSARGGGYYNSPLHF.